Listed here is a single T cell receptor beta chain. Its antigen is currently unknown. The sample originates from a study of shared clonotypes between healthy human individuals. Sequencing was performed with immunoSEQ multiplex PCR; in TCRdb, only in-frame clones are kept and a portion is missing. The sample holds roughly 2,500,000 clones, over 85% seen once. Trimming pared 1 base from V and 12 bases from J, leaving 13 bases between. In germline, CDR1 is SGHAT, CDR2 FQNNGV. The CDR3 covers 13 residues. Whole-study findings and limits: Among the subsets, naive ones generally showed larger estimated richness than memory ones.

It was into CD45RA+ naive and CD45RA-negative memory subsets that the CD4+ cells were split. The clonotype was recovered from a man younger than 35 in good health. Some clones in this sample may be carry-over from other donors' samples. The gene calls are TRBV11-2 and TRBJ2-1; tentatively, D is TRBD1 (5 bases). Input material: naive CD4+ T cells from PBMCs. Subset defined: CD45RA+ positively selected. The CDR3 loop reads CASSLAGRVAQFF. The CDR3 bases are TGTGCCAGCAGCTTAGCTGGCAGGGTGGCGCAGTTCTTC.